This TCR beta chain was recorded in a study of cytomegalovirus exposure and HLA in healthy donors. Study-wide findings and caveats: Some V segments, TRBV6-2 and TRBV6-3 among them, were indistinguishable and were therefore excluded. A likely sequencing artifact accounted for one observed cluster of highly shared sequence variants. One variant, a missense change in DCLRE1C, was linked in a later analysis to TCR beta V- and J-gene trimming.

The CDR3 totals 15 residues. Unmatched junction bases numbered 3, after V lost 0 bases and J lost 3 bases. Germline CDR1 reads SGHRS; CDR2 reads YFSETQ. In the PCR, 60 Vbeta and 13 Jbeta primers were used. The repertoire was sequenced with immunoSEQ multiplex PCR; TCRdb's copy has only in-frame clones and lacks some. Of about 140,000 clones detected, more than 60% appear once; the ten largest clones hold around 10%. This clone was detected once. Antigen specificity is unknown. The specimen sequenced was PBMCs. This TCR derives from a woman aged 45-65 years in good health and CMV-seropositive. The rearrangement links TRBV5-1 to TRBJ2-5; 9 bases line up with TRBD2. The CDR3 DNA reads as TGCGCCAGCAGCTTGGAATTAGCGGGGGAAGAGACCCAGTACTTC. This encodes CASSLELAGEETQYF. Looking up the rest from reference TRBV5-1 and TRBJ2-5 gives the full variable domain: KAGVTQTPRYLIKTRGQQVTLSCSPISGHRSVSWYQQTPGQGLQFLFEYFSETQRNKGNFPGRFSGRQFSNSRSEMNVSTLELGDSALYLCASSLELAGEETQYFGPGTRLLVL.